Listed below are T cell receptor beta chains from one sample, sequenced in a study of shared T cell receptors in the human thymus. TCRdb's copy holds only in-frame clones and misses some; the assay was immunoSEQ multiplex PCR. The data hold 600,000 to 900,000 clones, with over 75% observed a single time. The data were also submitted as part of a second study, on human thymus T cells.

Sequencing input: thymocytes. The receptors were sampled from a girl under three years old with a congenital heart defect. CDR3s include the opening cysteine and the closing phenylalanine or tryptophan. A D gene is named only where the DNA matches it firmly. Rows give clone size only sometimes, using once, few, many, or a class for an expanded clone.

>NA|TRBD1|TRBV2|TRBJ2-7
CASGGQGLREQYF
TGTGCCAGCGGGGGACAGGGCCTTCGGGAGCAGTACTTC
>NA|NA|TRBV5-1|TRBJ1-4
CASSVGEGGEKLFF
TGCGCCAGCAGCGTTGGAGAGGGTGGCGAAAAACTGTTTTTT
>NA|NA|TRBV19|TRBJ1-2
CASSFTKSRDYGYTF
TGTGCCAGTAGTTTCACTAAATCCAGGGACTATGGCTACACCTTC
>NA|TRBD1|TRBV27|TRBJ2-5
CASSAPGTGGKSSQYF
TGTGCCAGCAGTGCACCCGGGACAGGGGGCAAGTCGTCCCAGTACTTC
>NA|NA|TRBV19|TRBJ1-2
CASQSMNRDTNYGYTF
TGTGCCAGCCAGAGTATGAACCGGGACACCAACTATGGCTACACCTTC
>NA|NA|TRBV4-3|TRBJ2-1
CASSQGVQGRGNEQFF
TGCGCCAGCAGCCAAGGGGTACAGGGAAGGGGCAATGAGCAGTTCTTC
>NA|NA|TRBV2|TRBJ2-3
CASSATGPITDTQYF
TGTGCCAGCAGCGCCACAGGTCCCATCACAGATACGCAGTATTTT
>NA|NA|TRBV6-5|TRBJ1-1
CASSLTTGVEAFF
TGTGCCAGCAGTCTAACGACAGGTGTTGAAGCTTTCTTT
>NA|TRBD1|TRBV6-5|TRBJ1-2
CASSYTWTGNYGYTF
TGTGCCAGCAGTTACACCTGGACAGGGAACTATGGCTACACCTTC
>NA|NA|TRBV5-1|TRBJ2-7
CASSFRQGSPYEQYF
TGCGCCAGCAGCTTTCGGCAGGGGTCCCCCTACGAGCAGTACTTC
>NA|NA|TRBV5-1|TRBJ1-1
CASSYISSQGLDTEAFF
TGCGCCAGCAGCTACATCTCCTCGCAGGGGCTGGACACTGAAGCTTTCTTT
>NA|TRBD1|TRBV15|TRBJ2-7
CATSSPLSGQETYEQYF
TGTGCCACCAGCTCCCCGTTATCGGGACAGGAGACCTACGAGCAGTACTTC
>NA|NA|TRBV15|TRBJ1-5
CATSPTREEDQPQHF
TGTGCCACCAGCCCAACTCGGGAGGAGGATCAGCCCCAGCATTTT
>NA|NA|TRBV10-3|TRBJ1-2
CAITSRCCYGYTF
TGTGCCATCACATCCAGGTGCTGCTATGGCTACACCTTC
>NA|TRBD1|TRBV7-9|TRBJ2-3
CASSFSDRFTDTQYF
TGTGCCAGCAGCTTCTCGGACAGGTTCACAGATACGCAGTATTTT
>NA|NA|TRBV6-1|TRBJ1-4
CASSEHSHNEKLFF
TGTGCCAGCAGTGAGCACAGCCATAATGAAAAACTGTTTTTT
>NA|TRBD1|TRBV27|TRBJ1-2
CASSSNRGVNYGYTF
TGTGCCAGCAGTTCCAACAGGGGGGTCAACTATGGCTACACCTTC
>NA|NA|TRBV14|TRBJ1-2
CASSQDNSLSPNYGYTF
TGTGCCAGCAGCCAAGATAACTCCCTCTCTCCTAACTATGGCTACACCTTC
>NA|TRBD1|TRBV9|TRBJ1-2
CASSEIGQGRNSNYGYTF
TGTGCCAGCAGCGAAATTGGACAGGGGAGGAATTCTAACTATGGCTACACCTTC
>NA|NA|TRBV25-1|TRBJ1-1
CASGRNTEAFF
TGTGCCAGCGGCAGGAACACTGAAGCTTTCTTT
>NA|TRBD1|TRBV2|TRBJ2-1
CASLRDRGYNEQFF
TGTGCCAGCTTACGGGACAGGGGTTACAATGAGCAGTTCTTC
>NA|NA|TRBV7-9|TRBJ1-2
CASSLGHSNYGYTF
TGTGCCAGCAGCTTAGGGCACAGTAACTATGGCTACACCTTC
>once|TRBD1|TRBV27|TRBJ1-5
CASRSDRGTNQPQHF
TGTGCCAGCAGAAGCGACAGGGGGACAAATCAGCCCCAGCATTTT
>NA|TRBD1|TRBV28|TRBJ2-1
CASSFRGGQEWDEQFF
TGTGCCAGCAGTTTTCGAGGAGGACAGGAGTGGGATGAGCAGTTCTTC
>NA|TRBD1|TRBV10-3|TRBJ1-3
CAISELEGGSRNTIYF
TGTGCCATCAGTGAGTTGGAAGGGGGCAGTCGGAACACCATATATTTT
>NA|NA|TRBV6-1|TRBJ2-2
CASRNQRDLGELFF
TGTGCCAGCAGGAACCAACGAGACTTGGGGGAGCTGTTTTTT
>once|TRBD2|TRBV28|TRBJ2-2
CASSPRLAGGPLTGELFF
TGTGCCAGCAGCCCGCGACTAGCGGGGGGGCCCCTGACCGGGGAGCTGTTTTTT
>NA|TRBD1|TRBV27|TRBJ2-7
CASSLSTADQTGAYEQYF
TGTGCCAGCAGTTTATCGACCGCCGACCAGACAGGGGCCTACGAGCAGTACTTC
>NA|NA|TRBV6-4|TRBJ1-3
CASSDGSPPSSGNTIYF
TGTGCCAGCAGTGATGGTTCCCCACCTAGCTCTGGAAACACCATATATTTT
>NA|NA|TRBV18|TRBJ1-1
CASAPSRGRMNTEAFF
TGTGCCAGCGCTCCCAGTAGGGGTAGGATGAACACTGAAGCTTTCTTT
>few|NA|TRBV27|TRBJ2-5
CASSPGPPPRRETQYF
TGTGCCAGCAGTCCTGGGCCCCCTCCCCGCAGGGAGACCCAGTACTTC
>NA|TRBD1|TRBV5-1|TRBJ1-5
CASSPTGTGHDSNQPQHF
TGCGCCAGCAGCCCCACCGGGACAGGGCATGATAGCAATCAGCCCCAGCATTTT
>NA|NA|TRBV6-1|TRBJ1-1
CASSPRQSGAFF
TGTGCCAGCAGTCCTCGACAGTCCGGAGCTTTCTTT
>NA|NA|TRBV5-1|TRBJ2-2
CASSLAGSKGGELFF
TGCGCCAGCAGCTTGGCGGGATCTAAGGGCGGGGAGCTGTTTTTT
>NA|NA|TRBV19|TRBJ2-2
CASSMRAGELFF
TGTGCCAGTAGTATGAGGGCCGGGGAGCTGTTTTTT
>NA|NA|TRBV6-1|TRBJ1-3
CASRTQGLPGNTIYF
TGTGCCAGCAGAACACAGGGATTACCCGGAAACACCATATATTTT
>few|NA|TRBV6-5|TRBJ1-2
CAGRYHRVSNGYTF
TGTGCCGGCAGATACCACAGGGTCTCAAATGGCTACACCTTC
>few|TRBD2|TRBV7-9|TRBJ2-1
CASSLPRGSSYNEQFF
TGTGCCAGCAGCCTCCCGCGGGGGAGCTCCTACAATGAGCAGTTCTTC
>NA|NA|TRBV9|TRBJ2-6
CASSGRGGANVLTF
TGTGCCAGCAGCGGGAGGGGTGGGGCCAACGTCCTGACTTTC
>NA|TRBD2|TRBV5-1|TRBJ2-7
CASSGGLAGTVVEQYF
TGCGCCAGCAGCGGGGGACTAGCGGGGACCGTTGTCGAGCAGTACTTC
>NA|NA|TRBV5-6|TRBJ1-2
CASSRGPRHVLGYGYTF
TGTGCCAGCAGCAGGGGCCCTAGACATGTCCTTGGCTATGGCTACACCTTC
>NA|NA|TRBV5-5|TRBJ1-5
CASSLDRGNQPQHF
TGTGCCAGCAGCTTAGATCGGGGCAATCAGCCCCAGCATTTT
>NA|NA|TRBV27|TRBJ1-6
CASSFSYNSPLHF
TGTGCCAGCAGCTTCTCCTATAATTCACCCCTCCACTTT
>once|TRBD2|TRBV5-3|TRBJ2-3
CARSTASGGRTDTQYF
TGTGCCAGAAGCACAGCGAGCGGGGGGCGCACAGATACGCAGTATTTT
>NA|NA|TRBV5-4|TRBJ2-3
CASSFDGGTPNTDTQYF
TGTGCCAGCAGCTTCGATGGTGGGACACCAAACACAGATACGCAGTATTTT
>NA|TRBD2|TRBV6-5|TRBJ2-3
CASSYFTSGGRVTQYF
TGTGCCAGCAGTTACTTCACTAGCGGGGGCCGTGTTACGCAGTATTTT
>NA|TRBD1|TRBV19|TRBJ1-1
CASMPGGETTALNTEAFF
TGTGCCAGTATGCCAGGGGGAGAGACCACGGCCCTGAACACTGAAGCTTTCTTT
>NA|NA|TRBV27|TRBJ2-2
CASSDTPNTGELFF
TGTGCCAGCAGCGACACCCCGAACACCGGGGAGCTGTTTTTT
>few|TRBD2|TRBV4-3|TRBJ2-7
CASSQGYGRARGYEQYF
TGCGCCAGCAGCCAAGGCTACGGGAGGGCCCGGGGCTACGAGCAGTACTTC
>NA|NA|TRBV19|TRBJ1-2
CATNPQAGYGYTF
TGTGCCACCAATCCTCAGGCAGGATATGGCTACACCTTC
>NA|TRBD1|TRBV5-1|TRBJ2-1
CASSQPEPGQGINEQFF
TGCGCCAGCAGCCAACCAGAACCGGGACAGGGTATCAATGAGCAGTTCTTC
>NA|NA|TRBV4-1|TRBJ2-3
CASSQRGLTDTQYF
TGCGCCAGCAGCCAAAGGGGTCTCACAGATACGCAGTATTTT
>NA|NA|TRBV6-1|TRBJ1-1
CASLPVRNTEAFF
TGTGCCAGCCTCCCGGTGAGGAACACTGAAGCTTTCTTT
>once|NA|TRBV6-6|TRBJ2-4
CASSYLVDLAKNIQYF
TGTGCCAGCAGTTACTTGGTAGATCTAGCCAAAAACATTCAGTACTTC
>once|TRBD1|TRBV12-5|TRBJ1-4
CASGRDRGEKLFF
TGTGCTAGTGGCCGGGACAGGGGAGAAAAACTGTTTTTT